This T cell receptor (beta chain) was found in a study of control samples from healthy donors and cancer patients. Data came from immunoSEQ multiplex PCR; TCRdb stores just in-frame clones and leaves some out. Among roughly 160,000 clones, just over 95% were seen once, and the ten largest hold 0.85% to 1.3%. CDR3 length: 17 amino acids. V shed 9 bases and J 0 bases; nucleotides not matched to a gene: 14. Germline CDR1 reads SGHVS; CDR2 reads FQNEAQ. V usage is TRBV7-8 and J usage is TRBJ2-3; 8 bases line up with TRBD2. The source is a woman in her 30s in good health. The source material was blood. As DNA, the CDR3 is TGTGCCAGTATCTACGAAGCAGCGGGAGCTAGCACAGATACGCAGTATTTT. As protein: CASIYEAAGASTDTQYF.